The TCR beta chain under discussion was sequenced for a study of T cell clones after liver transplantation (dated by TCRdb to between 2017 and 2020). Context from the whole study: ITN030ST, the source of the samples, was a randomized trial that attempted immunosuppression withdrawal within 2 years of liver transplantation. As an antigen-independent comparator for the donor-reactive sequences, third party-reactive TCRbeta sequences from pre-transplant MLRs were identified as well. Of the eight recipients, three were HCV-positive, while the remaining recipients had been transplanted for non-autoimmune, non-viral indications. Blood samples were collected pre-transplant, then pre-randomization ahead of withdrawal, and finally post-randomization once withdrawal had either been completed or failed. To count as tolerant, a recipient had to stay completely off immunosuppression for at least one year without liver enzymes climbing beyond twice the upper limit of normal. The study cohort included 8 liver transplant recipients, of whom 3 were classified as tolerant and 5 as non-tolerant. Until randomization at 12-24 months post-transplant, subjects were given standard immunosuppression, with no induction therapy. After a pre-transplant mixed lymphocyte reaction, TCRbeta sequencing was used to pinpoint donor-reactive T cell clones, which were subsequently tracked in post-transplant blood. Overall results and qualifications from the work: Since no allograft tissue specimens were available, donor-reactive T cells may have migrated into the graft instead of being deleted. In most of the 8 subjects, regardless of tolerance or HCV status, circulating donor-reactive CD4 TCRbeta sequences dropped significantly post-transplant. The conclusions were preliminary, being limited by small, heterogeneous patient numbers and by non-standardized post-transplant time points. A greater decline was seen for donor-reactive sequences than for third party-reactive sequences, suggesting partial antigen-specific deletion unrelated to withdrawal success. When repertoire turnover was accounted for, significantly reduced detection of donor-reactive sequences was found in 7 of 8 subjects for CD4 and in 8 of 8 subjects for CD8. Low numbers of available donor cells limited the measurable donor-reactive repertoire in a couple of subjects.

The time point label for this specimen denotes: pre-transplant. Unstimulated PBMCs, after thawing, were stained for CD3, CD4 and CD8 and then FACS-sorted into CD3+CD4+ and CD3+CD8+ populations. All 8 studied subjects were randomized to withdrawal of immunosuppression. The Qiagen DNeasy Blood and Tissue Kit was used for genomic DNA isolation. The cysteine opens and the phenylalanine closes a CDR3 of 14 amino acids. Only the CDR3 DNA stays, 42 bases, in frame from base 1. The germline V gene (reference sequence) supplies CDR1 MNHEY and CDR2 SMNVEV. The junction carries 11 bases between V and J, which are trimmed by 2 bases and 3 bases respectively. High-throughput TCRbeta CDR3 sequencing of frozen genomic DNA was performed by immunoSEQ, including PCR amplification, mapping, bias correction and internal controls. The study's own analysis went as follows. Productive rearrangements were retained, and unique TCRbeta sequences were defined by the CDR3 nucleotide sequence together with the V and J gene. Donor-reactive sequences required at least 5-fold expansion in CFSE-low cells versus unstimulated pre-transplant cells and at least 0.01% frequency. Minimum frequency thresholds were set for each subject on the basis of the unstimulated sample with the lowest template count, so that a detection power of at least 90% was ensured. Jensen-Shannon divergence between the top 1000 TCRbeta sequences post- versus pre-transplant served as the measure of repertoire turnover. Two-sided Fisher's exact tests were used to test for changes in how often donor-reactive sequences were detected. What TCRdb holds here is the immuneACCESS table cut down to in-frame rearrangements. Part of the clones is not present; checked against another copy, under half of the missing clones reflect an unresolved V gene, and the others are unexplained. V, J and clone size derive from that table, while D and trimming were established from the DNA sequence. The sample profile shows over 100,000 clones; roughly four fifths of them were found once. The ten largest clones represent about 1% of the sample.

Only one count was recorded for this clone. Its antigen is currently not known. Base-call qualities are not available, and no considerably larger clone is one nucleotide away. This sequence uses TRBV27 and TRBJ2-7; the D gene cannot be named for sure. The TCR sequence derives from a human donor who received a liver transplant. Sequenced here: CD4+ T cells from blood, sampled before liver transplant. Read as DNA, the sequence is TGTGCCAGCAGTTTACACCAACTTTACTACGAGCAGTACTTC. Its translation is CASSLHQLYYEQYF.